This TCR beta chain originates from a study of blood T cell repertoires in COVID-19. Study context: The samples span acute and convalescent COVID-19 from the United States, Italy and Spain. The cDNA or gDNA used as material had been derived from T cells, B-cell-depleted T cells, or PBMCs.

As processed by the authors: Quantification of nucleated cells was approximated via reference gene primer amplification. The table came from immunoSEQ multiplex PCR; TCRdb's copy has only in-frame clones and leaves some out. From that table come the V and J calls and clone size; the DNA was used to work out D and trimming. The sample has a few hundred thousand clones; about 80% are singletons. Comments on this clone: Distinct nucleotide sequences in the sample also encode this CDR3.

The receptor comes from a man aged 25 to 40 who had recovered from COVID-19. Sample: peripheral blood.

Written as DNA, the CDR3 is TGTGCCAGCAGCAACACAGCGAACACTGAAGCTTTCTTT. Translation: CASSNTANTEAFF. The chain joins TRBV7-2 to TRBJ1-1; no definite D call. Germline CDR1 is SGHTA and CDR2 is FQGNSA. The V and J ends lost 5 bases and 1 base respectively, with 8 bases between them. The CDR3 runs 13 residues.